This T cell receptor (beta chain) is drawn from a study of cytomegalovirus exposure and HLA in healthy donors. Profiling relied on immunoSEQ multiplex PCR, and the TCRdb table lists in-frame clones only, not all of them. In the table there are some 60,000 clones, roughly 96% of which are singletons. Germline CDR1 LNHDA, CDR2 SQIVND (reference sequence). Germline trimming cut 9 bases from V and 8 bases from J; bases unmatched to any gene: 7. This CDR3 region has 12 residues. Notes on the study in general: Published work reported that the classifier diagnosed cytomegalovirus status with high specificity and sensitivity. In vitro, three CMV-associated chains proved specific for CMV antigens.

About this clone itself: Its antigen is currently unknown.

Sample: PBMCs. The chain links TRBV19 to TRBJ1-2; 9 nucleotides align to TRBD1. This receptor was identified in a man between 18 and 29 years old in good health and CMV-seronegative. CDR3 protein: CASLQGARGYTF. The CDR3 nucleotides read TGTGCCAGCTTACAGGGGGCGCGCGGCTACACCTTC.